This entry concerns a single T cell receptor beta chain. Many counts were recorded for this clonotype. What this receptor recognizes is not known. No much larger clone is present one base from it, and per-base qualities are unavailable. The TCR beta CDR3 regions were amplified from RNA transcripts. The TCR CDR3 was subjected to a first round of RT-PCR using the HTBI primer set and the Qiagen OneStep RT-PCR kit. Libraries were constructed in a second round of multiplex PCR, after which size selection and purification were performed. Libraries were sequenced paired-end with 100 bp reads on an Illumina HiSeq2000. As for the original processing: Raw data were processed with SOAPnuke, discarding reads with adapters, uncalled bases, mean Phred below 15, or no exact constant-primer or identifier match. COPE v1.2.5 was used to merge the high-quality paired reads, and each unique nucleotide sequence was defined as a clonotype. MiTCR v1.1 was used to align the clonotypes against IMGT TRBV, TRBD and TRBJ reference segments. Only V-J combinations with frequency above 0.0001, covering approximately 99% of repertoires, were analysed. The TCS score was defined as the ratio of F50 (clonal expansion) to E x V (chaos), calculated using BLOSUM62-based TCRdist between CDR3 peptides within each V-J. Welch's t-statistics and random forest reduced 450 to 600 V-J features to 13, which were used in a naive Bayes classifier (R e1071). The public reads were quality trimmed at Q25 with fastp and then assembled into clones with MiXCR by TCRdb, keeping productive beta chains. Every entry covers one CDR3 protein and lists the most common genes and DNA from its rows. These V and J calls originate from TCRdb's pipeline instead of the authors' own analysis. The sample table contains about 560,000 distinct CDR3 sequences; only one count was recorded for roughly 17% of them. Of the sample, 15% to 20% falls within the top ten clones.

This sample is part of a study of T cells in Graves' hyperthyroidism and ophthalmopathy (dated by TCRdb to between 2018 and 2021). Concerning the study at large: Peripheral blood was collected at initial diagnosis, before any treatment. TCR Vbeta CDR3 sequencing of 130 to 150 peripheral blood samples (roughly 43 ophthalmopathy, 70 to 85 hyperthyroidism and roughly 17 progressor patients) is reported in the paper. The roughly 90 discovery patients were divided at random into training and test sets in a 7:3 ratio. Prospective prediction of ophthalmopathy was tested in an independent validation cohort consisting of fewer than 20 hyperthyroidism patients and more than 15 patients who later progressed to ophthalmopathy. The study also compared thyroid tissue and blood T-cell repertoires from 6 or 7 Graves' hyperthyroidism patients. TCR V-J signatures able to tell the groups apart were searched for in a discovery cohort of 90 to 100 patients, of whom over 40 had Graves' ophthalmopathy and 55 to 65 had stable Graves' hyperthyroidism. After blood sampling, hyperthyroidism patients were treated with methimazole at a starting dose of 30 mg daily, and ophthalmopathy patients were treated with high-dose intravenous methylprednisolone. Overall study results and their limits: Sample size was not statistically predetermined, and investigators were not blinded to group allocation. During validation, the model predicted progression to ophthalmopathy a median of about 6.5 months ahead of onset, with around 71% sensitivity and around 73% specificity. Ophthalmopathy was separated from stable hyperthyroidism by a 13 V-J signature model, with about 86% sensitivity and about 81% specificity obtained in cross-validation and 80%/75% obtained in testing. Most expanded thyroid clonotypes (frequency above 0.001) were also detected in blood, a finding suggesting that blood repertoires may reflect thyroid immune responses.

Trimming removed 0 bases from V and 6 bases from J, leaving 11 bases between the germline ends. From the cysteine through the phenylalanine, the CDR3 covers 14 amino acids. Solely the CDR3 DNA is kept, with 42 bases framed from the first base. From the germline V gene (reference sequence), CDR1 is LNHNV and CDR2 is YYDKDF. Stable Graves' hyperthyroidism was defined as no progression to ophthalmopathy during 18 months of follow-up. Hyperthyroidism patients were newly diagnosed, with disease duration under 2 months, and aged 18 to 65 years. Exclusion was applied to patients with uncontrolled infections, other autoimmune diseases, pregnancy or lactation. Diagnoses were based on clinical symptoms, serum thyroxine and TRAb, thyroid ultrasound and orbital computed tomography. PBMCs were separated from roughly 10 ml of fresh peripheral blood using Ficoll-Paque density gradient centrifugation. Total RNA was extracted with Trizol reagent, and quality was checked on an Agilent 2100 Bioanalyzer.

The TCR originated in a woman aged 18 to 35 with Graves' hyperthyroidism. The sample comprised blood. The chain is made from TRBV15 and TRBJ1-1; possibly the D gene is TRBD1, per 5 matching bases. The CDR3 loop reads CATSRDRGVAEAFF. The DNA sequence is TGTGCCACCAGCAGAGATCGGGGGGTCGCTGAAGCTTTCTTT.